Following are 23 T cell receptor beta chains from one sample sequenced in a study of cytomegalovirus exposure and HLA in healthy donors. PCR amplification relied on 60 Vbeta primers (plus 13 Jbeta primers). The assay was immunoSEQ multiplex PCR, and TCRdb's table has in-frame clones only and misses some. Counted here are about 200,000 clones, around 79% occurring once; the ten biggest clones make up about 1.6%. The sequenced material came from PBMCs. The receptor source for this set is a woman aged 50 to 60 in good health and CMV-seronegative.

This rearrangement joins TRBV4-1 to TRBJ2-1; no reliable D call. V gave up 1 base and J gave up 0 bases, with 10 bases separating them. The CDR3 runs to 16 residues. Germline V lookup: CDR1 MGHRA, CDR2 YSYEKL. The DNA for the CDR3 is TGCGCCAGCAGCCAAGCAGGCCCCCGCTCCTACAATGAGCAGTTCTTC. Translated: CASSQAGPRSYNEQFF.

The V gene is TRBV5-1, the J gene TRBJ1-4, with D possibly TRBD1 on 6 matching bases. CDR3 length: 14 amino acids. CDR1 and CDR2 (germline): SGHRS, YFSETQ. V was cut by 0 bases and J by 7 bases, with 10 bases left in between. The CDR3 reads CASSLVQGREKLFF. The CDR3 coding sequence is TGCGCCAGCAGCTTGGTACAGGGTCGTGAAAAACTGTTTTTT.

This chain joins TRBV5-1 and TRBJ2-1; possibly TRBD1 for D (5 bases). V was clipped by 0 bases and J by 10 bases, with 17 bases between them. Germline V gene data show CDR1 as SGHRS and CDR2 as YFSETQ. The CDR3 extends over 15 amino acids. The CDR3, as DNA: TGCGCCAGCAGCTTGGATGGACCAGGGCTTCCGGAGCAGTTCTTC. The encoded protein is CASSLDGPGLPEQFF.

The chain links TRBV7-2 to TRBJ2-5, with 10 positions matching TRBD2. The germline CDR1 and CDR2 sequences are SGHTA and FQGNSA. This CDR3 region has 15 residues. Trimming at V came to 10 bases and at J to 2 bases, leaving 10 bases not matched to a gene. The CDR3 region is CATAWSGGGQETQYF. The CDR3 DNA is TGTGCCACCGCATGGAGCGGGGGGGGGCAAGAGACCCAGTACTTC.

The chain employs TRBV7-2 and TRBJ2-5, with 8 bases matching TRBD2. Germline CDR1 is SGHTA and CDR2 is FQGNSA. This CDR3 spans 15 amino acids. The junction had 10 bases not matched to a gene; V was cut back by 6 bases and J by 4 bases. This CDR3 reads CASRLSGAKGETQYF. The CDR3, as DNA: TGTGCCAGCAGACTTAGCGGGGCTAAGGGAGAGACCCAGTACTTC.

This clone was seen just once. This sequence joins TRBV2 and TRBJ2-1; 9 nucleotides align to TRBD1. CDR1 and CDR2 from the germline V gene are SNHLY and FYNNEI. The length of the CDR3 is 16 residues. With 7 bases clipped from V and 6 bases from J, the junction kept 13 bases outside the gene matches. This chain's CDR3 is CASIRFGTGSFNEQFF. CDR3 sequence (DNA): TGTGCCAGCATCCGCTTCGGGACAGGGAGTTTCAATGAGCAGTTCTTC.

CDR3 sequence: CASSLGSKGQGYGYTF. DNA for the CDR3: TGTGCCAGCAGCTTGGGGAGTAAGGGGCAGGGCTATGGCTACACCTTC. V gene TRBV5-6 combines with J gene TRBJ1-2, with D possibly being TRBD1 (5 bases). The germline V gene encodes CDR1 SGHDT and CDR2 YYEEEE. Trimming stripped 0 bases from V and 4 bases from J, with 16 bases between. The CDR3 extends over 16 amino acids.

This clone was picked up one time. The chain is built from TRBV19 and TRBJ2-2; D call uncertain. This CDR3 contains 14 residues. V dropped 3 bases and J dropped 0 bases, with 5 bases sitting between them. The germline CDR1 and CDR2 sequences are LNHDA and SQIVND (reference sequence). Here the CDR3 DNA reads TGTGCCAGTAGTATTCAGGCGAACACCGGGGAGCTGTTTTTT. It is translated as CASSIQANTGELFF. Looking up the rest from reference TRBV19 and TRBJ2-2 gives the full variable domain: DGGITQSPKYLFRKEGQNVTLSCEQNLNHDAMYWYRQDPGQGLRLIYYSQIVNDFQKGDIAEGYSVSREKKESFPLTVTSAQKNPTAFYLCASSIQANTGELFFGEGSRLTVL.

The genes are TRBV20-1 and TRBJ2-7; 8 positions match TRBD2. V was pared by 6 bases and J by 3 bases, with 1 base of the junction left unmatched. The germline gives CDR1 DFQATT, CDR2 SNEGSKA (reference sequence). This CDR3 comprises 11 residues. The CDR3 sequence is CSAAGGYEQYF. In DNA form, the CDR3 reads TGCAGTGCCGCGGGGGGCTACGAGCAGTACTTC.

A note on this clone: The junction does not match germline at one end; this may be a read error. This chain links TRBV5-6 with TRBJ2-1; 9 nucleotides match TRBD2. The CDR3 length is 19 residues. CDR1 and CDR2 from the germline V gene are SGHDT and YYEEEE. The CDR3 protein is CASSFRGLAGFRGHNGQFF. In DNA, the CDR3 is TGTGCCAGCAGCTTCAGGGGCCTAGCGGGATTTAGGGGCCACAATGGGCAGTTCTTC.

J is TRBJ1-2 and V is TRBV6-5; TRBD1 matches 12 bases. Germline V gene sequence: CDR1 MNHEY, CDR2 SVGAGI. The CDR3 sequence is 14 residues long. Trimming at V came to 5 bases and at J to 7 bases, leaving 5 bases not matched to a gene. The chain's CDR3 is CASSHRDRGPGYTF. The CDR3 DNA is TGTGCCAGCAGTCACCGGGACAGGGGGCCTGGCTACACCTTC.

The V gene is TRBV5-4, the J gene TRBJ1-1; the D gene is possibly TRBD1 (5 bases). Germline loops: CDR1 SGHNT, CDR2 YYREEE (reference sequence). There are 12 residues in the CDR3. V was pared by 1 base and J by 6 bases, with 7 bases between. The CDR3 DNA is TGTGCCAGCAGCTTGCAGGGCCCTGAAGCTTTCTTT. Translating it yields CASSLQGPEAFF.

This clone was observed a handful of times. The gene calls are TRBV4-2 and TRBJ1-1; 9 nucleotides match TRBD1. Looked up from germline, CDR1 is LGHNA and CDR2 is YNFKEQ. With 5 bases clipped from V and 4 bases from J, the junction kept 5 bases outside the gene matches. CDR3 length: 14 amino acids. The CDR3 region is CASSYRGPGTEAFF. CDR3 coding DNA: TGTGCCAGCAGCTACAGGGGGCCGGGCACTGAAGCTTTCTTT.

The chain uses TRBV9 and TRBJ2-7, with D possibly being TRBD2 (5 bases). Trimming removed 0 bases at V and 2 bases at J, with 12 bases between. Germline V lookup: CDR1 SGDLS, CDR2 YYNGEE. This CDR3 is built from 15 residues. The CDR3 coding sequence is TGTGCCAGCAGCGTAGGCTACGCCGGGGCCTACGAGCAGTACTTC. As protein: CASSVGYAGAYEQYF.

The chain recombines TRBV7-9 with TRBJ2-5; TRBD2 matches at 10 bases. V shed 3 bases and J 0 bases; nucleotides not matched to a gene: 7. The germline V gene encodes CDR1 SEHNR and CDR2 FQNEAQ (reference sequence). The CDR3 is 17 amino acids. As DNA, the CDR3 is TGTGCCAGCAGCTTCGCCCAGGGACTAGCGTACCAAGAGACCCAGTACTTC. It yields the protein CASSFAQGLAYQETQYF.

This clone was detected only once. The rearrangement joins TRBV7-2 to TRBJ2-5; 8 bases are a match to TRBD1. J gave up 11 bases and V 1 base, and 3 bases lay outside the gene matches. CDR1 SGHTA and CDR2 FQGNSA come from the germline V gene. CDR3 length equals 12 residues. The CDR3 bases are TGTGCCAGCAGCTTAGACGGACAGGGTCAGTACTTC. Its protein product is CASSLDGQGQYF.

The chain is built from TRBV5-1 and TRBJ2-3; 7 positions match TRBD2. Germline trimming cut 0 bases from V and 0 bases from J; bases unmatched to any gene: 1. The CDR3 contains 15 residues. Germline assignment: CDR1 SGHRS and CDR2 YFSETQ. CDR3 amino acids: CASSLVGGSTDTQYF. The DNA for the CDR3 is TGCGCCAGCAGCTTGGTCGGGGGGAGCACAGATACGCAGTATTTT. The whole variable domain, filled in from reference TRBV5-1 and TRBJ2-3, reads KAGVTQTPRYLIKTRGQQVTLSCSPISGHRSVSWYQQTPGQGLQFLFEYFSETQRNKGNFPGRFSGRQFSNSRSEMNVSTLELGDSALYLCASSLVGGSTDTQYFGPGTRLTVL.

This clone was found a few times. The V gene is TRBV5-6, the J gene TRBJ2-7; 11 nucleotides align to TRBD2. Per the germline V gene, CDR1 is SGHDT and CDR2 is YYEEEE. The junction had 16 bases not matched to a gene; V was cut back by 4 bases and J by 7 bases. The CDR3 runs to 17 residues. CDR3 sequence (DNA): TGTGCCAGCAGCACCGGCGGGTTAGCGGGGGGGCGGGAAGAGCAGTACTTC. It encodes CASSTGGLAGGREEQYF.

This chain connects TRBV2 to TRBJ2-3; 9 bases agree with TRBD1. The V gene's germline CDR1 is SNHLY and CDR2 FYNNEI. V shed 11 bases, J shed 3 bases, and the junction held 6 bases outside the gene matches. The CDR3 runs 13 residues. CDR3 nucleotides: TGTGCCCTTTCGGGACAGGGAACAGATACGCAGTATTTT. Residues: CALSGQGTDTQYF. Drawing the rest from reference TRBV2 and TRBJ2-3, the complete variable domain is EPEVTQTPSHQVTQMGQEVILRCVPISNHLYFYWYRQILGQKVEFLVSFYNNEISEKSEIFDDQFSVERPDGSNFTLKIRSTKLEDSAMYFCALSGQGTDTQYFGPGTRLTVL.

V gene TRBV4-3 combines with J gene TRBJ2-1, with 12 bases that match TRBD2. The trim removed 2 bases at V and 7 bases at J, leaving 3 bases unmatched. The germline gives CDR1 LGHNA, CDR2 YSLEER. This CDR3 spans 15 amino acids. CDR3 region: CASSQFTSGRNEQFF. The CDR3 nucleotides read TGCGCCAGCAGCCAATTTACTAGCGGGAGGAATGAGCAGTTCTTC.

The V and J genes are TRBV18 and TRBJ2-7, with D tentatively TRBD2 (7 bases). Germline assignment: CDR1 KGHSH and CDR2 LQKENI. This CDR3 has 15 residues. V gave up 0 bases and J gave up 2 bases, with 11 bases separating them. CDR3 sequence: CASSPPGGAPYEQYF. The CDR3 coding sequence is TGTGCCAGCTCACCACCGGGGGGGGCTCCCTACGAGCAGTACTTC.

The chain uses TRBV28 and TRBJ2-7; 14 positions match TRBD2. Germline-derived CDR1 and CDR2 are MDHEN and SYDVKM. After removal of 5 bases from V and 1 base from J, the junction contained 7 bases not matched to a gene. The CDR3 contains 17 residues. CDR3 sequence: CASSPGTSGRVSYEQYF. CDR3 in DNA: TGTGCCAGCAGTCCAGGGACTAGCGGGAGAGTTTCCTACGAGCAGTACTTC. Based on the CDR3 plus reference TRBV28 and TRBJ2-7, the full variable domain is DVKVTQSSRYLVKRTGEKVFLECVQDMDHENMFWYRQDPGLGLRLIYFSYDVKMKEKGDIPEGYSVSREKKERFSLILESASTNQTSMYLCASSPGTSGRVSYEQYFGPGTRLTVT.

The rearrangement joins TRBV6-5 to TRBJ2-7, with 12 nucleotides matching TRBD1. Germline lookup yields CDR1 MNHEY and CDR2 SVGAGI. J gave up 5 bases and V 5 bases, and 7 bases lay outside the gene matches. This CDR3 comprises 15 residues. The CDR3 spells CASSPWDRGRNEQYF. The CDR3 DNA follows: TGTGCCAGCAGTCCCTGGGACAGGGGGCGAAACGAGCAGTACTTC.